This TCR beta chain emerged from a study of PD-1 blockade in classical Hodgkin lymphoma. TCRdb keeps only in-frame clones here, not all; method: immunoSEQ multiplex PCR. Of about 39,000 clones in the sample, roughly 78% were seen once. This sample's time point: cycle 4 day 1 (C4D1), after five to seven weeks of nivolumab. Every single patient, without exception, relapsed after autologous stem cell transplantation, and brentuximab vedotin exposure varied. Regarding this clone: Its antigen is not known.

Study-wide findings and caveats: Repertoires differed for reasons still undefined, possibly disease activity or prior therapy.

The source was peripheral blood mononuclear cells (PBMCs), collected before the fourth cycle of nivolumab. The receptor's source is a human donor with classical Hodgkin lymphoma.

In nucleotides, the CDR3 is TGTGCCAGCAGCTCGTATCAAGGGGGTAGGAATGGCTACACCTTC. As protein: CASSSYQGGRNGYTF. This chain links TRBV7-2 with TRBJ1-2; maybe TRBD1 (6 bases). V shed 4 bases and J shed 6 bases, with 18 bases lying between them. CDR1 and CDR2 (germline): SGHTA, FQGNSA. There are 15 residues in the CDR3. Based on the CDR3 plus reference TRBV7-2 and TRBJ1-2, the full variable domain is GAGVSQSPSNKVTEKGKDVELRCDPISGHTALYWYRQSLGQGLEFLIYFQGNSAPDKSGLPSDRFSAERTGGSVSTLTIQRTQQEDSAVYLCASSSYQGGRNGYTFGSGTRLTVV.